The 4 T cell receptor beta chains presented below share a single source sample, sequenced in a study of cytotoxic CD8 clonotypes in ibrutinib-treated CLL. Profiling relied on immunoSEQ multiplex PCR, and the TCRdb table lists in-frame clones only, not all of them. Here the sample spans roughly 250,000 clones, under 80% being singletons. This specimen consisted of PBMCs, obtained after 24 months of ibrutinib treatment. These receptors all stem from a human donor with chronic lymphocytic leukemia.

The V call is TRBV28, the J call TRBJ1-1; 7 bases match TRBD1. Germline CDR1 and CDR2: MDHEN and SYDVKM. Trimming took 7 bases from V and 1 from J; bases not matched to a gene: 3. The CDR3 extends over 13 amino acids. In DNA form, the CDR3 reads TGTGCCAGCAAGGAGGGGGCGAACACTGAAGCTTTCTTT. Encoded protein: CASKEGANTEAFF.

This chain links TRBV10-3 with TRBJ2-2; unclear D gene. CDR1 ENHRY and CDR2 SYGVKD come from the germline V gene. The CDR3 spans 14 residues. Trimming shortened V by 6 bases and J by 1 base, and 9 bases separated the two germline ends. The chain's CDR3 is CAIRAARNTGELFF. CDR3 nucleotides: TGTGCCATCAGGGCGGCTCGGAACACCGGGGAGCTGTTTTTT.

The V call is TRBV27, the J call TRBJ2-7; D not resolved. V was pared by 6 bases and J by 1 base, with 16 bases between. Looked up from germline, CDR1 is MNHEY and CDR2 is SMNVEV (reference sequence). CDR3 length: 15 amino acids. The CDR3 DNA follows: TGTGCCAGCAGCCCGGACCTTCAATTTTCCTACGAGCAGTACTTC. This gives the protein CASSPDLQFSYEQYF.

The rearrangement links TRBV5-1 to TRBJ2-1; 11 bases are a match to TRBD2. Trimming removed 7 bases from V and 8 bases from J; junction bases left unmatched: 14. The CDR3 extends over 16 amino acids. Germline CDR1 is SGHRS and CDR2 is YFSETQ. CDR3 DNA: TGCGCCAGCGGAGCGATTAGCGGGAGGGCCGAGGATGAGCAGTTCTTC. It is translated as CASGAISGRAEDEQFF.